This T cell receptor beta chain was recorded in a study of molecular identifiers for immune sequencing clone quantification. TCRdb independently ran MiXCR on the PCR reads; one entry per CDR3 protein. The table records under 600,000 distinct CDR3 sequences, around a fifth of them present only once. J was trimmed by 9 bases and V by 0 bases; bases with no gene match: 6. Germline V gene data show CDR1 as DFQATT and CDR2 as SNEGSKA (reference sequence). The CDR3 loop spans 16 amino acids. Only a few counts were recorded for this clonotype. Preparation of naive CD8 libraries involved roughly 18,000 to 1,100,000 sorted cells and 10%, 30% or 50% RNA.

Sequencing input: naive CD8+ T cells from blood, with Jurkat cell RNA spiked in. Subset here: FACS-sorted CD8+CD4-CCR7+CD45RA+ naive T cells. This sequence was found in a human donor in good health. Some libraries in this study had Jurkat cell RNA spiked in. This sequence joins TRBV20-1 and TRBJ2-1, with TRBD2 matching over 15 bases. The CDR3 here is CSARDWTSGGASEQFF. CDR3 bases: TGCAGTGCTAGAGATTGGACTAGCGGGGGGGCAAGTGAGCAGTTCTTC.